This T cell receptor beta chain was recovered during a study of T cells after yellow fever vaccination. Study information: When fractions had low cell numbers, they were prepared with SMART-Seq v4 Ultra Low Input. Findings and limits, study-wide: Weaker overall, the secondary response nonetheless peaked faster (day 5 versus 15). Booster sampling recovered most clones from primary vaccination (96% CD4, just over 85% CD8).

TCR cDNA was made by 5'RACE template switching, adding a universal primer site and UMIs. In TCRdb, the 5' RACE reads were re-called with MiXCR into one record per CDR3 protein. The sample shows around 340,000 distinct CDR3 sequences, 8.7% of them seen only once. This CDR3 comprises 18 residues. Germline values: CDR1 DFQATT, CDR2 SNEGSKA (reference sequence). The V end lost 0 bases, the J end lost 1 base, and 19 bases lay between the germline ends. This clonotype has ten or more counts. Antigen: not known. The chain combines TRBV20-1 with TRBJ2-4, with D hard to call. This TCR was recovered from a man aged 18 to 30 who received the YFV17D yellow fever vaccine. The material sequenced was PBMCs, taken on the day of the first yellow fever vaccination. The CDR3 DNA follows: TGCAGTGCTAGAGATTGGTTTAGGAAGGTTACGGCCAAAAACATTCAGTACTTC. Protein product: CSARDWFRKVTAKNIQYF.